Sequencing of this T cell receptor beta chain was carried out in a study of blood T cell repertoires in COVID-19. Across the study: The study drew acute and convalescent COVID-19 samples from the United States, Italy and Spain. In each case, the material was cDNA or gDNA derived from T cells, B-cell-depleted T cells, or PBMCs.

In the study's own analysis: Reference gene primer amplification yielded estimated nucleated cell counts. Profiling relied on immunoSEQ multiplex PCR, and the TCRdb table lists in-frame clones only, not all of them. V, J and clone size reflect that table, while D and trimming were determined from the DNA. The sample shows about 58,000 clones, roughly four fifths of them seen only once. A Seattle source enrolled patients during active infection and followed them longitudinally. This CDR3 contains 14 residues. Trimming took off 10 bases at V and 0 bases at J, with 13 bases between the two ends. Per the germline V gene, CDR1 is MGHDK and CDR2 is SYGVNS.

The sequenced sample consisted of peripheral blood. The receptor comes from a man in his sixties with COVID-19, enrolled during active disease. This chain joins TRBV25-1 and TRBJ1-3; possible D gene TRBD1, 5 bases. The CDR3 DNA reads as TGTGCCACCTCAAAAACAGGCTCTGGAAACACCATATATTTT. Its protein is CATSKTGSGNTIYF. Based on the CDR3 plus reference TRBV25-1 and TRBJ1-3, the full variable domain is EADIYQTPRYLVIGTGKKITLECSQTMGHDKMYWYQQDPGMELHLIHYSYGVNSTEKGDLSSESTVSRIRTEHFPLTLESARPSHTSQYLCATSKTGSGNTIYFGEGSWLTVV.